This TCR beta chain was identified during a study of blood T cell repertoires in COVID-19. Clones were read by immunoSEQ multiplex PCR, and TCRdb kept only the in-frame ones, dropping some. The sample carries 200,000 to 250,000 clones, roughly four fifths recorded once. Trimming left V 0 bases short and J 7 bases short, with 10 bases between. The CDR3 length is 14 residues. Germline V gene data show CDR1 as SGHAT and CDR2 as FQNNGV. This clonotype was obtained from a woman in her forties or fifties who had been exposed to COVID-19. The specimen was PBMCs or T cells enriched from blood (not recorded which). The rearrangement uses TRBV11-2 and TRBJ1-3; no clear D. In DNA, the CDR3 is TGTGCCAGCAGCTTAGATCGAGGGAGGAACACCATATATTTT. It yields the protein CASSLDRGRNTIYF.